This T cell receptor (beta chain) was documented in a study of sequential checkpoint blockade in melanoma. Treatment defined: randomized to nivolumab then ipilimumab (arm A) or the reverse (arm B). TCRdb keeps only in-frame clones here, not all; method: immunoSEQ multiplex PCR. The sample holds about 14,000 clones, approximately 78% seen once. V shed 5 bases and J shed 2 bases, with 13 bases lying between them. CDR3 length: 14 amino acids. The germline gives CDR1 SGHVS, CDR2 FNYEAQ. This chain connects TRBV7-6 to TRBJ2-7; tentatively, D is TRBD1 (5 bases). The receptor was isolated from a human donor with melanoma. This sample comprised CD8+ T cells sorted from blood (inferred from file names), obtained from a patient given nivolumab and ipilimumab in sequence. CDR3 region: CASSPGRVTYEQYF. CDR3 nucleotide sequence: TGTGCCAGCAGCCCGGGCAGGGTTACCTACGAGCAGTACTTC.